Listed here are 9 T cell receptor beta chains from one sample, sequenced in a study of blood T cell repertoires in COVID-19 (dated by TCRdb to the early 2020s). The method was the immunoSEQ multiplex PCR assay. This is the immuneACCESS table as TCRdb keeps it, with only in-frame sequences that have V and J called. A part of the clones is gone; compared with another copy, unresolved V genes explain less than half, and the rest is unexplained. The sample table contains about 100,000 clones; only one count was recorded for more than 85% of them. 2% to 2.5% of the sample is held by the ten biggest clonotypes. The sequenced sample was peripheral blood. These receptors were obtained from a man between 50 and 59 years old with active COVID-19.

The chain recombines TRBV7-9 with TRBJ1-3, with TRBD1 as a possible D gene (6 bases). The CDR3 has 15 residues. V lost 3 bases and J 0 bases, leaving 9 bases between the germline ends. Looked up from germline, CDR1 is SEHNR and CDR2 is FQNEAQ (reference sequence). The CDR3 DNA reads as TGTGCCAGCAGCTTGCTGACAGGCTCTGGAAACACCATATATTTT. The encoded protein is CASSLLTGSGNTIYF.

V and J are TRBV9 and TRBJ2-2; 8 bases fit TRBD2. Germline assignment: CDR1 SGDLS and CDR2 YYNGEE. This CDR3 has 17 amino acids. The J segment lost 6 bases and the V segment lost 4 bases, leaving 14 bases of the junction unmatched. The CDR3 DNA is TGTGCCAGCAGCCCGAGAGGGCAGCGGGAGTTTTCCGGGGAGCTGTTTTTT. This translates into CASSPRGQREFSGELFF. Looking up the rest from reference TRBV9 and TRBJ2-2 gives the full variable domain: DSGVTQTPKHLITATGQRVTLRCSPRSGDLSVYWYQQSLDQGLQFLIQYYNGEERAKGNILERFSAQQFPDLHSELNLSSLELGDSALYFCASSPRGQREFSGELFFGEGSRLTVL.

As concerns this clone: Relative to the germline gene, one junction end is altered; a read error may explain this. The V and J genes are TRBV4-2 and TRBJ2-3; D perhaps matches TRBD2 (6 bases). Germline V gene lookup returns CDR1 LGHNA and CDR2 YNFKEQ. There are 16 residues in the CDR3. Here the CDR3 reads CASRQEIAGRGDTQYF. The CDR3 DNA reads TGTGCCAGCAGACAAGAGATCGCGGGACGTGGTGATACGCAGTATTTT.

The CDR3 reads CASRLRVQIFSDTQYF. In DNA form, the CDR3 reads TGTGCCAGCAGGCTCCGGGTCCAGATATTCTCAGATACGCAGTATTTT. The chain uses TRBV2 and TRBJ2-3; D is unclear. Trimming removed 6 bases from V and 4 bases from J, with 20 bases in between. Germline-derived CDR1 and CDR2 are SNHLY and FYNNEI. This CDR3 comprises 16 residues.

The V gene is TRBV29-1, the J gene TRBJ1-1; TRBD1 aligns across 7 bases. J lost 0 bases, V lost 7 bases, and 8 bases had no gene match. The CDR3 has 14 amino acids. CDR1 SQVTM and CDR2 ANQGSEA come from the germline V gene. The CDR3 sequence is CSAGQDGMNTEAFF. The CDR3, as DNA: TGCAGCGCCGGACAGGACGGTATGAACACTGAAGCTTTCTTT.

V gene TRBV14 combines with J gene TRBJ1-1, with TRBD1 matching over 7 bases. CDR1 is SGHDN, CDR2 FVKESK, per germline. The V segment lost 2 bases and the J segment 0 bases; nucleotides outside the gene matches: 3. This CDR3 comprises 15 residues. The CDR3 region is CASSQQTGMNTEAFF. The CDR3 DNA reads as TGTGCCAGCAGCCAACAGACAGGGATGAACACTGAAGCTTTCTTT.

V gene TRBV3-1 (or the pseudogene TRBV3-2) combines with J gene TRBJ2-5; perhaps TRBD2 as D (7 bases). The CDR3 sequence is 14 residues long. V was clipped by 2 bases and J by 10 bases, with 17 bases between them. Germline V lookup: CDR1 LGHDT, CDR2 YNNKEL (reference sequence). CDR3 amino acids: CASSQRLRGGDQYF. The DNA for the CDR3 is TGTGCCAGCAGCCAACGGCTGAGGGGGGGGGACCAGTACTTC.

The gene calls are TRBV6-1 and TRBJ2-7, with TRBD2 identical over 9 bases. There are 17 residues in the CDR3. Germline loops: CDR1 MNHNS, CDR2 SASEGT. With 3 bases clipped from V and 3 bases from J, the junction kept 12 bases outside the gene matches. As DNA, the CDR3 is TGTGCCAGCAGTGACCTTCTTTCACTAGCGGGTTACTACGAGCAGTACGTC. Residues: CASSDLLSLAGYYEQYV.

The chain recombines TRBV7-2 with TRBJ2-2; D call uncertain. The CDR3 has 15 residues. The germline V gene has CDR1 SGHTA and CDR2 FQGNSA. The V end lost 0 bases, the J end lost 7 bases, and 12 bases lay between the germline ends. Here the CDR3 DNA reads TGTGCCAGCAGCTTAGCGGTCCTGTCGGGCGGGGAGCTGTTTTTT. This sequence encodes CASSLAVLSGGELFF.